The T cell receptor (beta chain) described here comes from a study of blood T cell repertoires in COVID-19. Overall study context: From T cells, B-cell-depleted T cells, or PBMCs came the material, which was cDNA or gDNA.

After removal of 5 bases from V and 10 bases from J, the junction contained 4 bases not matched to a gene. The CDR3 runs to 11 residues. This table comes from immunoSEQ multiplex PCR, and its TCRdb copy is limited to in-frame clones, with some not included. The table lists about 210,000 clones, under 90% of them singletons. This clone was detected a few times. The chain carries TRBV12-3 or TRBV12-4 and TRBJ1-2; 7 positions match TRBD1. The TCR sequence derives from a woman in her 50s with acute COVID-19. Sequencing was carried out using PBMCs or T cells enriched from blood (not recorded which). CDR3 region: CASSEGQIYTF. In nucleotides, the CDR3 is TGTGCCAGCAGTGAGGGACAGATCTACACCTTC.